This TCR beta chain was sequenced during a study of cytomegalovirus exposure and HLA in healthy donors. CDR1 and CDR2 (germline): DFQATT, SNEGSKA (reference sequence). This CDR3 has 11 residues. V dropped 5 bases and J dropped 5 bases, with 9 bases sitting between them. Details on this clone: The target antigen is unknown.

Findings of the study overall: Common viral pathogens were later found to be apparently linked to several of the most significant clusters. There were reportedly fewer N-insertions in an Asian-associated ancestry cluster than the roughly 670-donor mean, in a later analysis.

The PCR ran on 60 Vbeta and 13 Jbeta primers. This table comes from immunoSEQ multiplex PCR, and its TCRdb copy is limited to in-frame clones, with some not included. The sample contains some 150,000 clones, more than 65% of which appear only once. J is TRBJ2-5 and V is TRBV20-1; TRBD1 is a possible D gene (6 bases). The source is a woman aged 25 to 39 in good health and CMV-seronegative. Sequenced material: PBMCs. The CDR3 DNA reads TGCAGTGCTCTGAGGGGGGAGACCCAGTACTTC. Translation gives CSALRGETQYF.